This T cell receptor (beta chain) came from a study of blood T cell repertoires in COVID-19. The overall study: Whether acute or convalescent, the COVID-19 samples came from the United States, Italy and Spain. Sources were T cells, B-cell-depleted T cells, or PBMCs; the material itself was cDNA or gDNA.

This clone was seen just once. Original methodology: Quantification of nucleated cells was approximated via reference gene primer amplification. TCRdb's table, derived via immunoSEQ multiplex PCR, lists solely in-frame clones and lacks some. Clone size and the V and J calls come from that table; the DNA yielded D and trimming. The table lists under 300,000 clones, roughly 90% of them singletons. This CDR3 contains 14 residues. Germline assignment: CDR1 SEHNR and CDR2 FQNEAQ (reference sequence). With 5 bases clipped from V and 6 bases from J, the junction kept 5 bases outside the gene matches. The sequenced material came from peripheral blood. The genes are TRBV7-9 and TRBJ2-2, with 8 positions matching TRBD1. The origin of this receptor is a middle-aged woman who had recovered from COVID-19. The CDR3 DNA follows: TGTGCCAGCAGCACTCACAGGGGGTCCGGGGAGCTGTTTTTT. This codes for CASSTHRGSGELFF. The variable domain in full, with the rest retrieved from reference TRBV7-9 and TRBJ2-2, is DTGVSQNPRHKITKRGQNVTFRCDPISEHNRLYWYRQTLGQGPEFLTYFQNEAQLEKSRLLSDRFSAERPKGSFSTLEIQRTEQGDSAMYLCASSTHRGSGELFFGEGSRLTVL.